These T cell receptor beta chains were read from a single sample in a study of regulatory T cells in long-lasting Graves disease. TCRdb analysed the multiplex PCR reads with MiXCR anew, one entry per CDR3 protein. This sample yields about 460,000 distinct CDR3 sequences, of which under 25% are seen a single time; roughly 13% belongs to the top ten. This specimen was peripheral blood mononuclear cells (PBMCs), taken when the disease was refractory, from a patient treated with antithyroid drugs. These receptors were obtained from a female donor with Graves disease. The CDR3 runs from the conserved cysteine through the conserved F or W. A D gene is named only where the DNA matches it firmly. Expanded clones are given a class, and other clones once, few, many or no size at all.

CDR3nt: TGTGCCAGCAGCCCAGACGTAGGCTCCTACGAGCAGTACTTC
CDR3aa: CASSPDVGSYEQYF
abundance: few
j_gene: TRBJ2-7
d_gene: -
v_gene: TRBV7-9

CDR3nt: TGTGCCAGCCTACCTTCTACCGGGACAGGGCCGCTTGATGGCTACACCTTC
CDR3aa: CASLPSTGTGPLDGYTF
abundance: many
j_gene: TRBJ1-2
d_gene: TRBD1
v_gene: TRBV28

CDR3nt: TGTGCCAGCGGAGGAGCAGGGTTGGGGACCAACACTGAAGCTTTCTTT
CDR3aa: CASGGAGLGTNTEAFF
abundance: many
j_gene: TRBJ1-1
d_gene: -
v_gene: TRBV6-1

CDR3nt: TGTGCCAGCAGCAGCCCCGGACTAGCTTGGAGCTCCTACGAGCAGTACTTC
CDR3aa: CASSSPGLAWSSYEQYF
abundance: few
j_gene: TRBJ2-7
d_gene: TRBD2
v_gene: TRBV7-2

CDR3nt: TGCAGTGCTAAGCTAGCTGGGATACGCGAGCAGTACTTC
CDR3aa: CSAKLAGIREQYF
abundance: many
j_gene: TRBJ2-7
d_gene: -
v_gene: TRBV20-1

CDR3nt: TGTGCCAGCAGCGCTCAGGGGTTTGACACTGAAGCTTTCTTT
CDR3aa: CASSAQGFDTEAFF
abundance: many
j_gene: TRBJ1-1
d_gene: -
v_gene: TRBV7-9

CDR3nt: TGTGCCAGCAACAGGGGGCTAAGCAATCAGCCCCAGCATTTT
CDR3aa: CASNRGLSNQPQHF
abundance: few
j_gene: TRBJ1-5
d_gene: TRBD1
v_gene: TRBV12-3/TRBV12-4

CDR3nt: TGTGCCCTCGGTGCTAGCGGGAGTAAAAATGAGCAGTTCTTC
CDR3aa: CALGASGSKNEQFF
abundance: few
j_gene: TRBJ2-1
d_gene: TRBD2
v_gene: TRBV10-3

CDR3nt: TGTGCCAGCAGCTCAACCTACCGGGACATCCAAGAGACCCAGTACTTC
CDR3aa: CASSSTYRDIQETQYF
abundance: many
j_gene: TRBJ2-5
d_gene: -
v_gene: TRBV11-1

CDR3nt: TGTGCCAGCAGTTTTCTGACAGGGGGTAACTATGGCTACACCTTC
CDR3aa: CASSFLTGGNYGYTF
abundance: -
j_gene: TRBJ1-2
d_gene: TRBD1
v_gene: TRBV27

CDR3nt: TGTGCCAGCAGCGTAACAGGGGACTTAGATGGCTACACCTTC
CDR3aa: CASSVTGDLDGYTF
abundance: -
j_gene: TRBJ1-2
d_gene: TRBD1
v_gene: TRBV9

CDR3nt: TGTGCCAGCAGCCCCCCGGGAGGTCTATATGGCTACACCTTC
CDR3aa: CASSPPGGLYGYTF
abundance: -
j_gene: TRBJ1-2
d_gene: -
v_gene: TRBV6-1

CDR3nt: TGTGCCAGCAGCTGGACAGGGGTAAATCCTGAAGCTTTCTTT
CDR3aa: CASSWTGVNPEAFF
abundance: many
j_gene: TRBJ1-1
d_gene: TRBD1
v_gene: TRBV7-2

CDR3nt: TGTGCCAGCAGTTTCCGAAAATGGGGGAGCGGTTCACCCCTCCACTTT
CDR3aa: CASSFRKWGSGSPLHF
abundance: many
j_gene: TRBJ1-6
d_gene: -
v_gene: TRBV12-3/TRBV12-4

CDR3nt: TGTGCCAGCAGGGGCGGGGGGCACACCGGGGAGCTGTTTTTT
CDR3aa: CASRGGGHTGELFF
abundance: many
j_gene: TRBJ2-2
d_gene: TRBD2
v_gene: TRBV27

CDR3nt: TGTGCCAGCAGTCGACAACAGGGGGCTTCTGAAGCTTTCTTT
CDR3aa: CASSRQQGASEAFF
abundance: -
j_gene: TRBJ1-1
d_gene: TRBD1
v_gene: TRBV6-1

CDR3nt: TGTGCCAGCAGCCATGATTTCATGACTGAAGCTTTCTTT
CDR3aa: CASSHDFMTEAFF
abundance: once
j_gene: TRBJ1-1
d_gene: -
v_gene: TRBV3-1

CDR3nt: TGCAGCGTTGTAGTACAGGGACCGAACACCGGGGAGCTGTTTTTT
CDR3aa: CSVVVQGPNTGELFF
abundance: many
j_gene: TRBJ2-2
d_gene: -
v_gene: TRBV29-1

CDR3nt: TGTGCCACGGGGACAGGGGAGGGCGAGCAGTACTTC
CDR3aa: CATGTGEGEQYF
abundance: many
j_gene: TRBJ2-7
d_gene: TRBD1
v_gene: TRBV2

CDR3nt: TGTGCCAGCTCACCAAGTGACACCGAGCAGTACTTC
CDR3aa: CASSPSDTEQYF
abundance: -
j_gene: TRBJ2-7
d_gene: -
v_gene: TRBV18